The rows below give T cell receptor beta chains drawn from one sample of a study of spatial heterogeneity in lung cancer. TCRdb redid the calling of the 5' RACE reads with MiXCR, one entry per CDR3 protein. The sample yields under 75,000 distinct CDR3 sequences, 7.5% to 9% seen once. The sequenced sample was PBMCs, obtained at surgery. These receptors were collected from a female donor with early-stage non-small cell lung cancer. Both conserved end residues are part of each CDR3. The order of the fields is clone size, J gene, D gene, V gene, CDR3 protein, CDR3 DNA. The D gene is left open where the match is weak. Clone sizes are given selectively: once, few, many, or a class where the clone is expanded.

size: -; J: TRBJ2-1; D: -; V: TRBV7-9; CDR3: CASTHLDPYNEQFF; DNA: TGTGCCAGCACCCACCTGGACCCCTACAATGAGCAGTTCTTC
size: -; J: TRBJ2-3; D: -; V: TRBV7-9; CDR3: CASSLGTGGGTDTQYF; DNA: TGTGCCAGCAGCTTAGGCACCGGTGGGGGCACAGATACGCAGTATTTT
size: few; J: TRBJ2-2; D: -; V: TRBV7-3; CDR3: CASSVNRENTGELFF; DNA: TGTGCCAGCAGCGTAAACAGGGAGAACACCGGGGAGCTGTTTTTT
size: many; J: TRBJ1-2; D: -; V: TRBV28; CDR3: CASRPGGAYGYTF; DNA: TGTGCCAGCAGACCGGGGGGTGCCTATGGCTACACCTTC
size: medium-sized; J: TRBJ1-1; D: -; V: TRBV7-9; CDR3: CATGEYTEAFF; DNA: TGTGCCACCGGGGAGTACACTGAAGCTTTCTTT
size: -; J: TRBJ2-7; D: TRBD2; V: TRBV6-1; CDR3: CASSEARLAGSYEQYF; DNA: TGTGCCAGCAGTGAAGCTCGGCTAGCGGGATCTTACGAGCAGTACTTC
size: -; J: TRBJ1-6; D: TRBD1; V: TRBV15; CDR3: CATSRDLLTGSVNSPLHF; DNA: TGTGCCACCAGCAGAGATCTTCTGACAGGGAGTGTAAATTCACCCCTCCACTTT
size: many; J: TRBJ2-7; D: TRBD2; V: TRBV28; CDR3: CASSLGSGNGDEQYF; DNA: TGTGCCAGCAGTTTGGGTAGCGGGAATGGGGACGAGCAGTACTTC
size: few; J: TRBJ1-4; D: TRBD1; V: TRBV18; CDR3: CASSSTGTGEKLFF; DNA: TGTGCCAGCTCATCGACCGGGACAGGAGAAAAACTGTTTTTT
size: -; J: TRBJ1-2; D: -; V: TRBV20-1; CDR3: CSARDGGVGGYTF; DNA: TGCAGTGCTAGAGATGGGGGGGTCGGCGGCTACACCTTC
size: many; J: TRBJ2-4; D: -; V: TRBV7-2; CDR3: CASSPRLSEAKNIQYF; DNA: TGTGCCAGCAGCCCTCGGCTATCCGAGGCCAAAAACATTCAGTACTTC
size: -; J: TRBJ2-4; D: TRBD1; V: TRBV4-1; CDR3: CASSQARQGDIQYF; DNA: TGCGCCAGCAGCCAAGCCAGACAGGGTGACATTCAGTACTTC
size: -; J: TRBJ1-5; D: -; V: TRBV10-3; CDR3: CAISDGERGNQPQHF; DNA: TGTGCCATCAGTGACGGGGAGAGAGGCAATCAGCCCCAGCATTTT
size: few; J: TRBJ2-2; D: -; V: TRBV24-1; CDR3: CATSDLARDIANTGELFF; DNA: TGTGCCACCAGTGATTTAGCCCGGGATATTGCGAACACCGGGGAGCTGTTTTTT
size: many; J: TRBJ2-3; D: TRBD1; V: TRBV9; CDR3: CASSPLNRDRGLDTQYF; DNA: TGTGCCAGCAGCCCCCTAAACCGGGACAGGGGCTTAGATACGCAGTATTTT
size: few; J: TRBJ1-1; D: TRBD1; V: TRBV5-1; CDR3: CASSTDRASMNTEAFF; DNA: TGCGCCAGCAGCACGGACAGGGCGTCCATGAACACTGAAGCTTTCTTT
size: few; J: TRBJ1-1; D: -; V: TRBV6-5; CDR3: CASSEQGGGTEAFF; DNA: TGTGCCAGCAGTGAACAGGGAGGCGGCACTGAAGCTTTCTTT
size: many; J: TRBJ2-1; D: TRBD2; V: TRBV6-6; CDR3: CASSPRTSGSRDNEQFF; DNA: TGTGCCAGCAGTCCCAGGACTAGCGGGAGCCGGGACAATGAGCAGTTCTTC
size: few; J: TRBJ2-7; D: -; V: TRBV18; CDR3: CASSRDGTYEQYF; DNA: TGTGCCAGCTCGCGGGACGGGACCTACGAGCAGTACTTC
size: many; J: TRBJ1-1; D: -; V: TRBV11-2; CDR3: CASSSVNTEAFF; DNA: TGTGCCAGCTCAAGTGTTAACACTGAAGCTTTCTTT
size: many; J: TRBJ2-2; D: TRBD1; V: TRBV11-3; CDR3: CASEYRGPGELFF; DNA: TGTGCCAGCGAATACAGGGGGCCCGGGGAGCTGTTTTTT
size: many; J: TRBJ2-2; D: TRBD1; V: TRBV7-7; CDR3: CASSPGTGWAGELFF; DNA: TGTGCTAGCAGCCCCGGGACAGGGTGGGCCGGGGAGCTGTTTTTT
size: few; J: TRBJ1-5; D: TRBD1; V: TRBV5-1; CDR3: CASSLVGTDSNQPQHF; DNA: TGCGCCAGCAGCTTGGTAGGGACAGATAGCAATCAGCCCCAGCATTTT
size: few; J: TRBJ2-1; D: -; V: TRBV13; CDR3: CASSLGTGDNEQFF; DNA: TGTGCCAGCAGCTTAGGCACCGGGGACAATGAGCAGTTCTTC
size: -; J: TRBJ2-1; D: -; V: TRBV7-2; CDR3: CASTPAGNYNEQFF; DNA: TGTGCCAGCACCCCGGCCGGGAACTACAATGAGCAGTTCTTC
size: -; J: TRBJ1-6; D: -; V: TRBV12-3/TRBV12-4; CDR3: CASSLGGSSYNSPLHF; DNA: TGTGCCAGCAGTTTGGGGGGCAGCTCCTATAATTCACCCCTCCACTTT
size: many; J: TRBJ2-3; D: TRBD1; V: TRBV7-9; CDR3: CASSLGGQGLKDTQYF; DNA: TGTGCCAGCAGCCTAGGAGGACAGGGGCTTAAGGATACGCAGTATTTT
size: -; J: TRBJ2-3; D: -; V: TRBV16; CDR3: CASSQSFAGDTQYF; DNA: TGTGCCAGCAGCCAATCATTTGCGGGAGATACGCAGTATTTT
size: -; J: TRBJ2-1; D: TRBD1; V: TRBV12-3/TRBV12-4; CDR3: CASSPGWGDRGNNEQFF; DNA: TGTGCCAGCAGTCCTGGATGGGGGGACAGGGGAAACAATGAGCAGTTCTTC
size: many; J: TRBJ1-6; D: -; V: TRBV21-1; CDR3: CASSKGPGTGSYNSPLHF; DNA: TGTGCCAGCAGCAAAGGGCCGGGAACGGGTTCCTATAATTCACCCCTCCACTTT
size: many; J: TRBJ2-7; D: -; V: TRBV28; CDR3: CASTPGGPPSYEQYF; DNA: TGTGCCAGCACCCCGGGCGGGCCACCCTCCTACGAGCAGTACTTC
size: few; J: TRBJ1-2; D: -; V: TRBV18; CDR3: CASSPTQGAEGYTF; DNA: TGTGCCAGCTCACCAACGCAAGGGGCGGAAGGCTACACCTTC
size: many; J: TRBJ2-7; D: -; V: TRBV25-1; CDR3: CASSVGDEQYF; DNA: TGTGCCAGCAGTGTGGGTGACGAGCAGTACTTC
size: -; J: TRBJ2-3; D: TRBD1; V: TRBV15; CDR3: CATSLKDRSDITDTQYF; DNA: TGTGCCACCAGCTTGAAGGACAGGTCTGATATCACAGATACGCAGTATTTT
size: many; J: TRBJ1-4; D: -; V: TRBV15; CDR3: CATSSPKGGSNEKLFF; DNA: TGTGCCACCAGCAGCCCCAAGGGAGGGTCTAATGAAAAACTGTTTTTT
size: few; J: TRBJ2-3; D: TRBD2; V: TRBV15; CDR3: CATLAGGPADTQYF; DNA: TGTGCCACCTTAGCGGGGGGGCCAGCAGATACGCAGTATTTT
size: few; J: TRBJ2-2; D: TRBD2; V: TRBV7-2; CDR3: CASSTSSGRVGELFF; DNA: TGTGCCAGCAGCACATCTAGCGGGAGGGTCGGGGAGCTGTTTTTT
size: many; J: TRBJ2-1; D: -; V: TRBV7-2; CDR3: CASSLTGGAPYNEQFF; DNA: TGTGCCAGCAGCTTAACTGGGGGGGCCCCCTACAATGAGCAGTTCTTC
size: -; J: TRBJ1-1; D: -; V: TRBV14; CDR3: CASRGIGNTEAFF; DNA: TGTGCCAGCAGGGGGATCGGGAACACTGAAGCTTTCTTT
size: many; J: TRBJ2-1; D: TRBD2; V: TRBV24-1; CDR3: CATSESGSLNNEQFF; DNA: TGTGCCACCAGTGAGAGCGGGAGTCTCAACAATGAGCAGTTCTTC
size: -; J: TRBJ2-5; D: TRBD2; V: TRBV5-6; CDR3: CASSHRLAGIQETQYF; DNA: TGTGCCAGCAGTCACAGACTAGCGGGCATCCAAGAGACCCAGTACTTC
size: -; J: TRBJ1-1; D: TRBD1; V: TRBV7-9; CDR3: CASSQTGTNTEAFF; DNA: TGTGCCAGCAGCCAGACAGGGACGAACACTGAAGCTTTCTTT
size: few; J: TRBJ1-1; D: -; V: TRBV29-1; CDR3: CSVLRGGMNTEAFF; DNA: TGCAGCGTACTAAGAGGGGGGATGAACACTGAAGCTTTCTTT
size: -; J: TRBJ2-1; D: TRBD2; V: TRBV28; CDR3: CASSPARLAGVNEQFF; DNA: TGTGCCAGCAGTCCAGCCCGACTAGCGGGAGTCAATGAGCAGTTCTTC
size: many; J: TRBJ2-7; D: -; V: TRBV28; CDR3: CASSSPADFPHRDEQYF; DNA: TGTGCCAGCAGTTCGCCCGCGGACTTCCCACACCGGGACGAGCAGTACTTC
size: few; J: TRBJ2-1; D: -; V: TRBV19; CDR3: CASSITRSEQFF; DNA: TGTGCCAGTAGTATAACTAGGAGTGAGCAGTTCTTC
size: many; J: TRBJ2-7; D: -; V: TRBV28; CDR3: CASLGTTYEQYF; DNA: TGTGCCAGCCTCGGGACAACCTACGAGCAGTACTTC
size: many; J: TRBJ1-1; D: -; V: TRBV3-1; CDR3: CASSHPRLSMNTEAFF; DNA: TGTGCCAGCAGCCATCCCAGGCTCAGCATGAACACTGAAGCTTTCTTT
size: many; J: TRBJ2-5; D: TRBD2; V: TRBV7-2; CDR3: CASSWTLAGVEETQYF; DNA: TGTGCCAGCAGCTGGACACTAGCGGGAGTGGAAGAGACCCAGTACTTC